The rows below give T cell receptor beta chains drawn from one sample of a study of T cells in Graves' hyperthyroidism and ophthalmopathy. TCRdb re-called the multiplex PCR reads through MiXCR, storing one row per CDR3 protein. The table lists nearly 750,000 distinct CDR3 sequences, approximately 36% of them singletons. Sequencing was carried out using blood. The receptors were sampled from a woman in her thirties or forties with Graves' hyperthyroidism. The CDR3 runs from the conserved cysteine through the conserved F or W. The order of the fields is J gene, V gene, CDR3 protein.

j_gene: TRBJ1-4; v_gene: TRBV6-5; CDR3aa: CASSLQGAREKLFF
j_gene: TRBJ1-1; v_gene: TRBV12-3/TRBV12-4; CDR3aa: CASSLRLKNTEAFF
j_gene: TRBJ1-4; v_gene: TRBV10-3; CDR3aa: CASSYSEGTIEKLFF
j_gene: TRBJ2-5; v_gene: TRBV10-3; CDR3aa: CAINDRADQETQYF
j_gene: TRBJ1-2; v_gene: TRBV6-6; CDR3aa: CAILGAGTENGYTF
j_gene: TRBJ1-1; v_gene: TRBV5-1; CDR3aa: CAASLEMNTEAFF
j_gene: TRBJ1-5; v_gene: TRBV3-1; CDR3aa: CASSQEQGNQPQHF
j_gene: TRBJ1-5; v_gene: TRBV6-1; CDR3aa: CASSDGGRQPQHF
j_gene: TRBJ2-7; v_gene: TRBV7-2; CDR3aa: CASSLPRGVGSYEQYF
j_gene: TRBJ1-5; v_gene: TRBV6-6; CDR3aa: CASSRSSSIRYSNQPQHF
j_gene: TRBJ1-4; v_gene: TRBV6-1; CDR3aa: CASTGRAINEKLFF
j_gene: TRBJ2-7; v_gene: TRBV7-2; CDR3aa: CASSLGRQAYEQYF
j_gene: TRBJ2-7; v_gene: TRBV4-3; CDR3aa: CASSPADRGYEQYF
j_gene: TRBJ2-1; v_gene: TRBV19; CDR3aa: CASSIPGTYNEQFF
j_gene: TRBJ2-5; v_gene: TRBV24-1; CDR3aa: CATSDATGLETQYF
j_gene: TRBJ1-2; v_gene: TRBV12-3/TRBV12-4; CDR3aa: CASSFGGENYGYTF
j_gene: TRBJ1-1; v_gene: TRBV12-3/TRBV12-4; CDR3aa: CASSVLSDRLNTEAFF
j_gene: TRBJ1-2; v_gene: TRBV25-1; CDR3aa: CASSETGEEFYGYTF
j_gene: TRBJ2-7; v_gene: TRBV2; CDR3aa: CASTGGAGQGVYF
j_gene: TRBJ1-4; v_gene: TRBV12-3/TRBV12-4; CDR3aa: CASSYGSWGEKLFF
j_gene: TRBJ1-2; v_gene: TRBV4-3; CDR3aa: CASSAHDRGIDGYTF
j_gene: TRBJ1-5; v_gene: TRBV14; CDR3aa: CASRRVYNQPQHF
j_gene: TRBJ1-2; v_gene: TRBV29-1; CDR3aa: CSVLRDRDYGYTF
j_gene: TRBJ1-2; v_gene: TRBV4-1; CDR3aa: CASSPALTENNYGYTF
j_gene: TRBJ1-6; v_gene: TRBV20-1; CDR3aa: CSALTGGYYNSPLRF
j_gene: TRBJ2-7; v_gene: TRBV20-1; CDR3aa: CSAFLPQGTYEQYF
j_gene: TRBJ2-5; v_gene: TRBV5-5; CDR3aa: CASVQNEETQYF
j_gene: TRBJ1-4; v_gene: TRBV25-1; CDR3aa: CASSDTGDRLGKLFF
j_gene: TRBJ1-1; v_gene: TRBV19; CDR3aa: CASSIEFGRVPEAFF
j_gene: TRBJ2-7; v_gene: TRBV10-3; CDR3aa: CASKKSRDRGEEQYF
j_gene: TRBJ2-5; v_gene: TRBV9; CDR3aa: CASSPGPLEETQYF
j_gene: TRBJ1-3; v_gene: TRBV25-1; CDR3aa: CASSADGSGNTIYF
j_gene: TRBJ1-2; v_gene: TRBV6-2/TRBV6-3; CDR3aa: CASSMDRGDYGYTF
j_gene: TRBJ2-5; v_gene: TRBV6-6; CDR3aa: CASSPHGEGRQETQYF
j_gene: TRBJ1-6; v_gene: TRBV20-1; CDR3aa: CSAPGVGVKDNSPLHF
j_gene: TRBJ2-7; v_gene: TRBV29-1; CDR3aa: CSVKPQGRYEQYF
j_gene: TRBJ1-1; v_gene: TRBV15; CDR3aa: CATSRDHSSPEAFF
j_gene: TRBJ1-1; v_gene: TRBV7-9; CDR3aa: CASSPQGTRGTEAFF
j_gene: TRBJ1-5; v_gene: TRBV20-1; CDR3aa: CSAGGGRYQPQHF
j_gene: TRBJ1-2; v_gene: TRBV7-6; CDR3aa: CASSLALLDGYTF